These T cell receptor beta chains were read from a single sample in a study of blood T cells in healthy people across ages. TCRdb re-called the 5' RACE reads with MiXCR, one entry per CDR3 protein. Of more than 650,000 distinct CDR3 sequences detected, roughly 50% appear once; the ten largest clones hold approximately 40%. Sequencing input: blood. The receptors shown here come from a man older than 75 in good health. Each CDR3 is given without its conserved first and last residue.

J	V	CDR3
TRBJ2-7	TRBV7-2	ASTLWGRIPGEQY
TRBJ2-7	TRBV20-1	SAPRRSGYEQY
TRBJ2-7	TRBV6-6	ASRPLAGVPHEQY
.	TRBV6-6	TSSYDTGWEQY
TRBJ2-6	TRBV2	ASSGTVPGANVLT
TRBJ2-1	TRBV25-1	ASSVSGTGNEQF
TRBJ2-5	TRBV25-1	ASSENPRGGGETQY
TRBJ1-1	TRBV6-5	ASSYGTLGLEAF
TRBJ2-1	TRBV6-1	ASVKRIYNEQF
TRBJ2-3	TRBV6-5	ASSPLLMGVKHRYAY
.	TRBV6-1	ATKWTGTETQY
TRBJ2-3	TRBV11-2	ASSPAGLAGLTDTQY
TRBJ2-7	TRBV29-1	SGWTGVEQY
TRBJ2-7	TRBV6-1	ASSRGGLSSYEQY
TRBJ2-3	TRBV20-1	SASPSGRVIDTQY
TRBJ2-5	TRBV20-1	SARDRRQPQETQY
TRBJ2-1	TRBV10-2	ASSGGRTGGNEQF
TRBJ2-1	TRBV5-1	ASSRNPGQVSYNEQF
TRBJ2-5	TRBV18	ASSPLASKETQY
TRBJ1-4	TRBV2	ASSRRVGSVATNEKLF
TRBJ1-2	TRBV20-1	SARPWGANGYT
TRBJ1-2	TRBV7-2	ASSNGGGYT
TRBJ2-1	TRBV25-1	ASSEWGGLAGNEQF
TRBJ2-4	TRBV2	ASRRQGAAKNIQY
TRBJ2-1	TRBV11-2	ASSLDQAAGEQF
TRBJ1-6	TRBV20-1	SARIDRVASPLH
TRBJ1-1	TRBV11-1	ASSLLGGTGQEAF
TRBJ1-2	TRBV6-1	ASSEGPGDSGYT
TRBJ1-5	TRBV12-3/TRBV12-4	ASSKDRGGNQPQH
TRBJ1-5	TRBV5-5	ASSQTVWGNQPQH
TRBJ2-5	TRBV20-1	SARHGTGTSRETQY
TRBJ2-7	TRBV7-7	ASSFFPPRNYEQY
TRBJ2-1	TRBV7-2	ASAKEPSLYNEQF
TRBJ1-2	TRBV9	ASSGGSGDGYGYT
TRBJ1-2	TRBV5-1	ASSPGWSHNYGYT
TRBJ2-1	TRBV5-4	ASSLARDGLHEQF
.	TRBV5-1	ASSSTSASYNEQY
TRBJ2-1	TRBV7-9	ASSPRFWGGGNEQF
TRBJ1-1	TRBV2	ASRGQGVNTEAF
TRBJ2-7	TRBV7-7	ASSLTPFGYEQY
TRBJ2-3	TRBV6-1	ASTWTGGTDTQY
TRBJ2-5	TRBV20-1	SARDARDGEWETQY
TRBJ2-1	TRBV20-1	SARRGGTSSYNEQF
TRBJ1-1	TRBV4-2	ASSQGPGDRGLPNAEAF
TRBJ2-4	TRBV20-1	SASGAGGSYERY
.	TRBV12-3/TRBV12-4	ASGREKETQY
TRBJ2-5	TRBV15	ATSRDRPRGHQETQY
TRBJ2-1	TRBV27	ASSLSAGIPKAAYNEQF
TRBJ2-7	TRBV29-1	SVQEGPTYEQY
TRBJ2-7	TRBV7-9	ASSLLSAKPYEQY
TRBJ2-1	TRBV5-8	ASSPSRRDRGHEQF
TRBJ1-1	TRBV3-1	ASSQDRDEAF
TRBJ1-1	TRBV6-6	ASRRTATNTEAF